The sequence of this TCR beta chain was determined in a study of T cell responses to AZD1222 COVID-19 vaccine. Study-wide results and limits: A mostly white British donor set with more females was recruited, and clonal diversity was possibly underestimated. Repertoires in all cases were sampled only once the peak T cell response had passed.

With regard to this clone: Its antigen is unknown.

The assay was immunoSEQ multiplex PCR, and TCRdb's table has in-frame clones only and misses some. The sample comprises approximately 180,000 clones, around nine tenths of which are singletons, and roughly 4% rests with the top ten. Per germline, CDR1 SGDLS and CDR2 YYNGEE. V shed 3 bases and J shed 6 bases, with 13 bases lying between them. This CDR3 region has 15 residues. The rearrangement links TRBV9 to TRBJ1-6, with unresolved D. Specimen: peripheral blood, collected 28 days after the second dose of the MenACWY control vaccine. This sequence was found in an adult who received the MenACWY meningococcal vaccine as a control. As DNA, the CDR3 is TGTGCCAGCAGCGGAGAGGAGTGGGCTAATTCACCCCTCCACTTT. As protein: CASSGEEWANSPLHF.